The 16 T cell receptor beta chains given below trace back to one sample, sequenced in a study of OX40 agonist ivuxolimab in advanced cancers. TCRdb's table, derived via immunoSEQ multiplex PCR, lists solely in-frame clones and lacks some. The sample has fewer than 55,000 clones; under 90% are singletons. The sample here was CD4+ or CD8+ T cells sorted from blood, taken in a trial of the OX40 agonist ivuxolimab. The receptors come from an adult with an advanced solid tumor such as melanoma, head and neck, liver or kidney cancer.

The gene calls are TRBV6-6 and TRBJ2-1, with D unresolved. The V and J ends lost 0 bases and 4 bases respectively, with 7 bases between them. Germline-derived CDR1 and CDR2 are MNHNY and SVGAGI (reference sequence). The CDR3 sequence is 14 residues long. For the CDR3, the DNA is TGTGCCAGCAGTTACTCTCCGAAATACAATGAGCAGTTCTTC. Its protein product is CASSYSPKYNEQFF.

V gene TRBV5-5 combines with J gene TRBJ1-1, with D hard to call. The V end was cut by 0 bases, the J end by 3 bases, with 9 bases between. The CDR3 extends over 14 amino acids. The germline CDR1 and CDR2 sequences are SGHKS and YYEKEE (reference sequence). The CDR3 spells CASSLARADTEAFF. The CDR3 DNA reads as TGTGCCAGCAGCTTGGCTAGGGCGGACACTGAAGCTTTCTTT. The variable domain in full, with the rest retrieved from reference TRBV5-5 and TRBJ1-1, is DAGVTQSPTHLIKTRGQQVTLRCSPISGHKSVSWYQQVLGQGPQFIFQYYEKEERGRGNFPDRFSARQFPNYSSELNVNALLLGDSALYLCASSLARADTEAFFGQGTRLTVV.

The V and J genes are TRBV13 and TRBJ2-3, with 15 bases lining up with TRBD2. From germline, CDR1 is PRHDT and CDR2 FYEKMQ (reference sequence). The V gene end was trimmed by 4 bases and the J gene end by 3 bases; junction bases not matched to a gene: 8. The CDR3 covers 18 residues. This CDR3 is CASSSRTSGRAWTDTQYF. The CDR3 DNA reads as TGTGCCAGCAGCTCGAGGACTAGCGGGAGGGCCTGGACAGATACGCAGTATTTT.

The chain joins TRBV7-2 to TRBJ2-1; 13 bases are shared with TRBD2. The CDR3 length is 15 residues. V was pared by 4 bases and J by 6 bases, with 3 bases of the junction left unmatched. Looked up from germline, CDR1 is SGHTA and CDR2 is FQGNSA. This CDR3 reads CASSWTSGSGNEQFF. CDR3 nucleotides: TGTGCCAGCAGCTGGACTAGCGGGAGTGGCAATGAGCAGTTCTTC.

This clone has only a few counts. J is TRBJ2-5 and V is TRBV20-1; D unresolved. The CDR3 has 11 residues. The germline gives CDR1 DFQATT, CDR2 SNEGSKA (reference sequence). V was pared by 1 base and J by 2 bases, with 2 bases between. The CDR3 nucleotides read TGCAGTGCTAGAGGGCAAGAGACCCAGTACTTC. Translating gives CSARGQETQYF.

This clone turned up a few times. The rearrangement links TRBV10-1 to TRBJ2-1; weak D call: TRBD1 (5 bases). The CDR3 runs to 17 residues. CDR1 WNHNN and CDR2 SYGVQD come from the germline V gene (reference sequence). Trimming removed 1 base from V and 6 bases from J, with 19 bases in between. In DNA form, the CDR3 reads TGCGCCAGCAGTGAGTGGGGTTTCCAAAGGGGAATCAATGAGCAGTTCTTC. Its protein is CASSEWGFQRGINEQFF.

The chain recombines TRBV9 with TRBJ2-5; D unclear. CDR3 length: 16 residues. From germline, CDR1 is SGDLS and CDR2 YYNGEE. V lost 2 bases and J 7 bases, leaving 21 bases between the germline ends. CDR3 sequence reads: CASSVASTPTMGTQYF. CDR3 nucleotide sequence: TGTGCCAGCAGCGTCGCCTCTACCCCTACCATGGGGACCCAGTACTTC.

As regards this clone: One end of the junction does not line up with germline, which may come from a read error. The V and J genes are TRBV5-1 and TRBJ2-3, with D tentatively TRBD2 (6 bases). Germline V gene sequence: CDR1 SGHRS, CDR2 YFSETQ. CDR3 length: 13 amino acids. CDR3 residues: CASSLEGADTQYF. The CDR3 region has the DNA TGCGCCAGCAGTTTGGAGGGCGCAGATACGCAGTATTTT.

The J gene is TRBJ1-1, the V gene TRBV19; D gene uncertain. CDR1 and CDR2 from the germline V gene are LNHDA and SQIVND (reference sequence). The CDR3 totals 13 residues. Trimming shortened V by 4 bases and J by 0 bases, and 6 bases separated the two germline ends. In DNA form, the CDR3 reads TGTGCCAGTAGTACGCAGGTGAACACTGAAGCTTTCTTT. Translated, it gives CASSTQVNTEAFF.

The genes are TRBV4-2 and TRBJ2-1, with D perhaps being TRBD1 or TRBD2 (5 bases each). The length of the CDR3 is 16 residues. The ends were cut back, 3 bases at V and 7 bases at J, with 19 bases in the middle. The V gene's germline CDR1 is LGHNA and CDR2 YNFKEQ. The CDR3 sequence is CASSHQYGALENEQFF. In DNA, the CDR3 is TGTGCCAGCAGCCACCAATATGGGGCACTAGAGAATGAGCAGTTCTTC.

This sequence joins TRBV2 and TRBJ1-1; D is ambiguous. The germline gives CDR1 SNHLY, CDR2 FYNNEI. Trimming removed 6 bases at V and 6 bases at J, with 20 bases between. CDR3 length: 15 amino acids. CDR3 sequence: CASRYRAATRPEAFF. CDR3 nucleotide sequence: TGTGCCAGCAGGTACCGGGCGGCGACGAGGCCTGAAGCTTTCTTT.

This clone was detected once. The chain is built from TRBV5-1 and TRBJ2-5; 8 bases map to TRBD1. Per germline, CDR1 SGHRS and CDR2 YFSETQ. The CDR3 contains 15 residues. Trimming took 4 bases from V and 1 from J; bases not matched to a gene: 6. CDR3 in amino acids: CASSPWGQAQETQYF. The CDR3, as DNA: TGCGCCAGCAGCCCCTGGGGACAGGCCCAAGAGACCCAGTACTTC.

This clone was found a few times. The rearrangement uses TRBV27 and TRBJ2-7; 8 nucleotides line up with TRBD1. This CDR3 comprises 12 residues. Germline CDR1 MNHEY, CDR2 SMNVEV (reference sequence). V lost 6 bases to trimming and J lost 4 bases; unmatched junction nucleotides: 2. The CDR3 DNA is TGTGCCAGCAGGCAGGGGGCGTACGAGCAGTACTTC. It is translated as CASRQGAYEQYF.

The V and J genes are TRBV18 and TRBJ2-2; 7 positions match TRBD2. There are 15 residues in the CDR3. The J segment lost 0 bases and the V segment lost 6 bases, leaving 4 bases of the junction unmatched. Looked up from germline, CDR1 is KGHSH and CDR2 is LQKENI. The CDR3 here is CASSGGRANTGELFF. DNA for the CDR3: TGTGCCAGCTCGGGCGGGAGAGCGAACACCGGGGAGCTGTTTTTT.

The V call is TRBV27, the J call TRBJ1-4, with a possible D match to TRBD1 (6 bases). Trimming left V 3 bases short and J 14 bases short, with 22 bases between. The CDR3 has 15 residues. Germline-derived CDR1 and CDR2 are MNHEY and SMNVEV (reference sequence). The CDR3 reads CASSFRGRGAGDLFF. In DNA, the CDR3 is TGTGCCAGCAGTTTCCGGGGCCGGGGCGCAGGGGACCTGTTTTTT.

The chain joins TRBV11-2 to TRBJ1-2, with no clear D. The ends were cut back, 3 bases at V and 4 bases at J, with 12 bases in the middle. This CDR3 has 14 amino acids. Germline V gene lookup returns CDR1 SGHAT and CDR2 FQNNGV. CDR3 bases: TGTGCCAGCAGCTTTGAGCGCACGGGCTATGGCTACACCTTC. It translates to CASSFERTGYGYTF.